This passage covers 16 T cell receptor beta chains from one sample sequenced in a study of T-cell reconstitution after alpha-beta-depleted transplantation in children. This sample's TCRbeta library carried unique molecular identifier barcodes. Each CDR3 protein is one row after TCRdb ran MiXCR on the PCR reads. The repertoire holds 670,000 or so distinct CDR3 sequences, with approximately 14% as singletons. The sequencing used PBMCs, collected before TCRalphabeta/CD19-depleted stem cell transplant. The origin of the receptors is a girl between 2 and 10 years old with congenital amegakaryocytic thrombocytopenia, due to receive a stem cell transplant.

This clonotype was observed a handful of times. The CDR3 here is CASSPVAGGSYNEQFF. The CDR3 bases are TGTGCCAGCTCACCGGTAGCGGGAGGGTCTTACAATGAGCAGTTCTTC. This chain joins TRBV18 and TRBJ2-1; the match to TRBD2 covers 11 bases. The CDR3 has 16 residues. Germline assignment: CDR1 KGHSH and CDR2 LQKENI. J gave up 4 bases and V 3 bases, and 5 bases lay outside the gene matches. Looking up the rest from reference TRBV18 and TRBJ2-1 gives the full variable domain: NAGVMQNPRHLVRRRGQEARLRCSPMKGHSHVYWYRQLPEEGLKFMVYLQKENIIDESGMPKERFSAEFPKEGPSILRIQQVVRGDSAAYFCASSPVAGGSYNEQFFGPGTRLTVL.

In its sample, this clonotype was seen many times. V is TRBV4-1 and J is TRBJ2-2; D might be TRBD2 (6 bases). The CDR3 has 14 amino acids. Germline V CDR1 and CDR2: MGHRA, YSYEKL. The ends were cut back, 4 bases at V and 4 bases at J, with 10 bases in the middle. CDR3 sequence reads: CASSPLGGTGELFF. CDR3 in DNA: TGCGCCAGCAGCCCCTTGGGAGGCACCGGGGAGCTGTTTTTT.

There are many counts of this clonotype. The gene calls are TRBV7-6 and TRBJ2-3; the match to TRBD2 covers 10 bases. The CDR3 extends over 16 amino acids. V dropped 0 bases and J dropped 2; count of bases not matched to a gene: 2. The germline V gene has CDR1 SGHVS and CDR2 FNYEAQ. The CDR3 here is CASSLALAGTTDTQYF. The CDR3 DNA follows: TGTGCCAGCAGCTTAGCACTAGCGGGGACCACAGATACGCAGTATTTT.

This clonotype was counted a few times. The CDR3 bases are TGCAGTGCTCCCCGGGACACTTACAATGAGCAGTTCTTC. Amino acid sequence: CSAPRDTYNEQFF. This chain connects TRBV20-1 to TRBJ2-1, with a weak D call TRBD1 (6 bases). CDR3 length equals 13 residues. CDR1 and CDR2 from the germline V gene are DFQATT and SNEGSKA (reference sequence). V was trimmed by 5 bases and J by 4 bases, leaving 12 bases between them.

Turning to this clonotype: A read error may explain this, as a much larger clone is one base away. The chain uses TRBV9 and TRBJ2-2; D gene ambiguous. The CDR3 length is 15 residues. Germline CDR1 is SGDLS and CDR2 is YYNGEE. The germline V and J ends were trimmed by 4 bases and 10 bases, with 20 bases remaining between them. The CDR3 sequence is CASSPHPFYEEELFF. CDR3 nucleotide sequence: TGTGCCAGCAGCCCCCACCCCTTTTACGAAGAGGAGCTGTTTTTT.

The CDR3 here is CASSFQGVNEQFF. The CDR3 DNA reads as TGCGCCAGCAGCTTCCAGGGGGTCAATGAGCAGTTCTTC. The genes are TRBV5-1 and TRBJ2-1, with 7 bases fitting TRBD1. The junction had 2 bases not matched to a gene; V was cut back by 2 bases and J by 6 bases. The CDR3 has 13 residues. Germline assignment: CDR1 SGHRS and CDR2 YFSETQ.

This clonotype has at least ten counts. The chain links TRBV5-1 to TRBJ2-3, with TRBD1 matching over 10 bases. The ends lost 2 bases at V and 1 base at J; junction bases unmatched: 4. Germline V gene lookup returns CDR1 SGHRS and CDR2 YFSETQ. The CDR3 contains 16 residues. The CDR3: CASSFTGTGGTDTQYF. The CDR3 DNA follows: TGCGCCAGCAGCTTTACCGGGACAGGGGGCACAGATACGCAGTATTTT.

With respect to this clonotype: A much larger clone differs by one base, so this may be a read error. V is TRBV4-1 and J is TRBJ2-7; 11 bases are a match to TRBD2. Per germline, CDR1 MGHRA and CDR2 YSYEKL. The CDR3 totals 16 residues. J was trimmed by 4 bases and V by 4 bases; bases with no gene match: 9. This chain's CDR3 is CASSLTVTSGSYEQYF. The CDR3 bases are TGCGCCAGCAGCCTGACGGTTACTAGCGGGAGTTACGAGCAGTACTTC.

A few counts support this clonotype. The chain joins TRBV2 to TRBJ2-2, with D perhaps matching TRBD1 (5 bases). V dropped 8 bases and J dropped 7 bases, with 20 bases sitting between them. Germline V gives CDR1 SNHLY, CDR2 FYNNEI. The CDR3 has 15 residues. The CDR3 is CASGQTAGFGGELFF. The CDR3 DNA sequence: TGTGCCAGCGGGCAGACAGCAGGGTTTGGCGGGGAGCTGTTTTTT.

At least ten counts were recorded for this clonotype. CDR3 in DNA: TGTGCCAGCAGCCCCACTGAGGCGGGGCCCTACACAGATACGCAGTATTTT. As protein: CASSPTEAGPYTDTQYF. The chain employs TRBV5-6 and TRBJ2-3, with D tentatively TRBD2 (6 bases). The CDR3 length is 17 residues. From germline, CDR1 is SGHDT and CDR2 YYEEEE. Trimming stripped 4 bases from V and 2 bases from J, with 20 bases between. The full variable domain, completed using reference TRBV5-6 and TRBJ2-3, is DAGVTQSPTHLIKTRGQQVTLRCSPKSGHDTVSWYQQALGQGPQFIFQYYEEEERQRGNFPDRFSGHQFPNYSSELNVNALLLGDSALYLCASSPTEAGPYTDTQYFGPGTRLTVL.

CDR3 in DNA: TGTGCCAGCAGCATGAGCGGGAGGGCTTACAATGAGCAGTTCTTC. It specifies CASSMSGRAYNEQFF. This chain joins TRBV12-3 or TRBV12-4 and TRBJ2-1; 10 positions match TRBD2. V gave up 6 bases and J gave up 4 bases; unmatched junction bases: 6. The CDR3 extends over 15 amino acids.

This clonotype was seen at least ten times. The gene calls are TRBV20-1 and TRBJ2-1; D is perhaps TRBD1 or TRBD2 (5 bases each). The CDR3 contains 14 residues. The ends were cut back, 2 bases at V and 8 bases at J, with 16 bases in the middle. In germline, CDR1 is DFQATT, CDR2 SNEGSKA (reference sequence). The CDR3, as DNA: TGCAGTGCTAGAACCGGGGCCATATACGATGAGCAGTTCTTC. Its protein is CSARTGAIYDEQFF.

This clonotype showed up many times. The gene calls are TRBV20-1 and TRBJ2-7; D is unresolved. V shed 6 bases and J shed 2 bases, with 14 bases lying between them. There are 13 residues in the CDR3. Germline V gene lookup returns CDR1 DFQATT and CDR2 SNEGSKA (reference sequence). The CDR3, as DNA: TGCAGTGCCGAGATCCGGCGTACCTACGAGCAGTACTTC. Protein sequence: CSAEIRRTYEQYF.

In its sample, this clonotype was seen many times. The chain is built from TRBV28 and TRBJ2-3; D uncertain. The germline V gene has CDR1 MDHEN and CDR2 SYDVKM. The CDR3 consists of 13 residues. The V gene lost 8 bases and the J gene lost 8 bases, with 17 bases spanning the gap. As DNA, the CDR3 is TGTGCCAGCTGTGTCGAAGGGCAAGTTACGCAGTATTTT. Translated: CASCVEGQVTQYF.

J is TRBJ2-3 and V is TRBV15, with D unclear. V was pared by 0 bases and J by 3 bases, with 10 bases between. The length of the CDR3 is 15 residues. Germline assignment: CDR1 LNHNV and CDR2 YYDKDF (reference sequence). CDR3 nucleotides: TGTGCCACCAGCAGAGAAGGTCGAGAGACAGATACGCAGTATTTT. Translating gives CATSREGRETDTQYF.

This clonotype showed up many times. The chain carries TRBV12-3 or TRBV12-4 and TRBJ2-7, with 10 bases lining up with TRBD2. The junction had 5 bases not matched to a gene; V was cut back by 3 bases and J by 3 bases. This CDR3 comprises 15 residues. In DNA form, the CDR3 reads TGTGCCAGCAGTTTCCTACTAGCGGGATACTACGAGCAGTACTTC. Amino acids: CASSFLLAGYYEQYF.